This paragraph covers one T cell receptor beta chain sequence. This clone was detected only a few times. The antigen this receptor binds is unknown. No per-base quality is available; no much larger clone lies one base away. To sequence the TCRbeta CDR3 region, genomic DNA was isolated from the sorted cells. TCRbeta CDR3 regions were sequenced using the immunoSEQ Assay. TCRdb took this table from immuneACCESS and kept in-frame rearrangements with V and J called. Such tables lack part of the clones; where checked against another copy, unresolved V genes explain under half of the gap, and the rest is unexplained. For this sample the table gives more than 7,000 clones, of which roughly 68% were detected only once. The top ten clonotypes cover 35% to 45% of the sample. These data originate in a study of OX40 agonist ivuxolimab in advanced cancers. Background on the whole study: The costimulatory receptor OX40 (CD134) was targeted by ivuxolimab, a fully human IgG2 agonistic monoclonal antibody. Intravenous ivuxolimab was administered to patients every 2 weeks at six dose levels: 0.01, 0.1, 0.3, 1.5, 3 and 10 mg/kg. Of the approximately 54 dose-escalation patients, hepatocellular carcinoma was present in some 19, melanoma in approximately 15, renal cell carcinoma in 9 and head and neck cancer in 9. A male proportion of roughly 85% and a mean age of approximately 62 years, ranging from 23 to 79, were recorded for the dose-escalation cohort. Patients were allowed to have had prior anti-PD-1, anti-PD-L1 or anti-CTLA-4 therapy, and more than 30% of the dose-escalation patients had previously received checkpoint inhibitors. Partial responses were achieved by three dose-escalation patients, of whom one had hepatocellular carcinoma and two had cutaneous melanoma. The point of sequencing TCRbeta in the periphery was to test whether ivuxolimab changed TCR sequence diversity and drove clonal T-cell expansion. The monotherapy dose-escalation portion (N of about 50 patients) of the phase I ivuxolimab trial is reported in the paper. What the authors observed across the whole study: Clonal expansion of both CD4+ and CD8+ blood T cells was observed from baseline to week 6 at doses 0.1 to 3.0 mg/kg. In the 0.1-3.0 mg/kg groups, partial responders had among the lowest normalized peripheral clonal expansion, particularly in CD8+ T cells. After ivuxolimab, more expanded clones were found on average in CD8+ T cells than in CD4+ T cells. Low levels of normalized T-cell clonal expansion were also seen in some patients who did not respond. Antigen specificity was not determined for the clonally expanded peripheral T cells.

Cut back by 3 bases and 5 bases, the V and J ends lie 16 bases apart. The germline V gene specifies SNHLY as CDR1 and FYNNEI as CDR2. The CDR3 has 15 amino acids, counting the end cysteine and phenylalanine. Kept here is only the CDR3 DNA, which spans 45 bases and is read in frame from base 1. Patients with a history of autoimmune disease or receiving systemic immunosuppression were excluded from the trial. Peripheral blood for TCR sequencing was collected from all dose cohorts at baseline, on cycle 4 day 1, and on cycle 7 day 1. The samples were taken from a phase I, first-in-human, multicenter, open-label dose-escalation trial of ivuxolimab. The trial enrolled adults with locally advanced or metastatic head and neck squamous cell, hepatocellular, melanoma or renal cell carcinoma. Before TCR sequencing, CD4+ T cells and CD8+ T cells were sorted from peripheral blood as separate populations.

Sample: CD4+ or CD8+ T cells sorted from blood, taken in a trial of the OX40 agonist ivuxolimab. The V and J genes are TRBV2 and TRBJ1-2; TRBD1 is possibly the D segment (6 matching bases). This clonotype was obtained from an adult with an advanced solid tumor such as melanoma, head and neck, liver or kidney cancer. The CDR3 here reads CASSERQTGPYGYTF. The DNA sequence is as follows: TGTGCCAGCAGTGAGAGACAGACAGGTCCGTATGGCTACACCTTC. The entire variable domain, with the stretches around the CDR3 drawn from the reference TRBV2 and TRBJ1-2 proteins, is EPEVTQTPSHQVTQMGQEVILRCVPISNHLYFYWYRQILGQKVEFLVSFYNNEISEKSEIFDDQFSVERPDGSNFTLKIRSTKLEDSAMYFCASSERQTGPYGYTFGSGTRLTVV.